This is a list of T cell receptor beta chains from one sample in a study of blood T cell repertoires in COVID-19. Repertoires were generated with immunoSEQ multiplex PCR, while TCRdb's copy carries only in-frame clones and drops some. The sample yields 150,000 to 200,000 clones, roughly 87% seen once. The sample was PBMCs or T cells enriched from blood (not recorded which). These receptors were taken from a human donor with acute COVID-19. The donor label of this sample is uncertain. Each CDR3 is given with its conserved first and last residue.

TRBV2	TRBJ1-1	CASMNFGNTEAFF
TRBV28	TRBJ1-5	CASSLAGTGVNQPQHF
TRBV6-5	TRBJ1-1	CASSFDRGRAFF
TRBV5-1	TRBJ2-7	CASSRAARSSSYEQYF
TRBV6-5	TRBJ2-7	CASNGGASGDEQYF
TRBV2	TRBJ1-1	CASYPLRQEREAFF
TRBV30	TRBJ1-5	CATGASSNQPQHF
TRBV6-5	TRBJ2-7	CASSYSTGERSYEQYF
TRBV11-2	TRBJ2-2	CASSFSIGTANTGELFF
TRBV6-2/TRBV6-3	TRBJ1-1	CASSDPARGTEAFF
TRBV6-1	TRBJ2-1	CASSETPEGAGEQFF
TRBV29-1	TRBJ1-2	CSVAALQGDYGYTF
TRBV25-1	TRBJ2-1	CASSEYKGLAGAGEQFF
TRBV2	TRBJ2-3	CASSAGTSGGTDTQYF
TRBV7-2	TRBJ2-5	CASSLAFAGEETQYF
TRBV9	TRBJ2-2	CASSVLRLAGETGELFF
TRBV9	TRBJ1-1	CASSRGEGLNTEAFF
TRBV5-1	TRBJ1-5	CASSLQAGDQPQHF
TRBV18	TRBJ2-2	CASSPSGNTGELFF
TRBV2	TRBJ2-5	CASSESTSGDQETQYF
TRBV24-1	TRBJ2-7	CATSAGVKVPYEQYF
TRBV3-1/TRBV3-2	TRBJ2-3	CASSQSPRDTQYF
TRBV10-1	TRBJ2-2	CASSRLAGGGTGELFF
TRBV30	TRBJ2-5	CAWADTSILGETQYF
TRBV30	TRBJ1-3	CAWKSGTGEAGNTIYF
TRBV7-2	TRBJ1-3	CASSRGQLSGNTIYF
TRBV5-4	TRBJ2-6	CASSADRGGSGANVLTF
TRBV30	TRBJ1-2	CAWRGGQNLYGYTF
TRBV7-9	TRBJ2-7	CASSPQKDRGVTYEQYF
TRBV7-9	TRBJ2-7	CASSFATAYEQYF
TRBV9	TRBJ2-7	CASSSSGDSYEQYF
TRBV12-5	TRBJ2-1	CASAPTSGGAWGEQFF
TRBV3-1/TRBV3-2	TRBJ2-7	CASSQVGSSREQYF
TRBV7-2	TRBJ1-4	CASSYQGNEKLFF
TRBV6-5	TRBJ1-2	CASRPGQGGFGYTF
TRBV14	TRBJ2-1	CASSRQGMGEQFF
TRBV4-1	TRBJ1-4	CASSLAGEEKLFF
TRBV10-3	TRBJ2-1	CAISQTDSSSYNEQFF
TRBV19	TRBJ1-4	CASSVRVNEKLFF
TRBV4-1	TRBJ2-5	CASSQGAGQETQYF
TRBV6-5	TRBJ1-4	CASSYDTGRVDEKLFF
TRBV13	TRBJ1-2	CASSLRTTGDKNYGYTF
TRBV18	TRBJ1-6	CASSPLERYNSPLHF